Following are 23 T cell receptor beta chains from one sample sequenced in a study of cytomegalovirus exposure and HLA in healthy donors. Both 60 Vbeta primers and 13 Jbeta primers went into the PCR. Generated by immunoSEQ multiplex PCR, the TCRdb table keeps only in-frame clones and is missing some. This table has more than 150,000 clones, around 80% appearing once. What was sequenced was PBMCs. These receptor sequences come from a girl aged 10-17 years in good health and CMV-seropositive.

This chain connects TRBV18 to TRBJ2-5; D unresolved. Germline assignment: CDR1 KGHSH and CDR2 LQKENI. The ends were cut back, 3 bases at V and 3 bases at J, with 11 bases in the middle. The CDR3 length is 14 residues. CDR3 DNA sequence: TGTGCCAGCTCACCGACTGGTTACAAAGAGACCCAGTACTTC. Protein product: CASSPTGYKETQYF.

The chain links TRBV19 to TRBJ2-7, with 7 bases matching TRBD1. From germline, CDR1 is LNHDA and CDR2 SQIVND (reference sequence). This CDR3 has 14 residues. The ends lost 6 bases at V and 0 bases at J; junction bases unmatched: 5. The CDR3 loop reads CASSGTAFSYEQYF. For the CDR3, the DNA is TGTGCCAGTAGCGGGACAGCTTTCTCCTACGAGCAGTACTTC. Using reference TRBV19 and TRBJ2-7 for the parts outside the CDR3, the full variable domain is DGGITQSPKYLFRKEGQNVTLSCEQNLNHDAMYWYRQDPGQGLRLIYYSQIVNDFQKGDIAEGYSVSREKKESFPLTVTSAQKNPTAFYLCASSGTAFSYEQYFGPGTRLTVT.

The chain uses TRBV5-1 and TRBJ2-5, with TRBD2 matching over 10 bases. V lost 6 bases and J lost 5; bases outside the gene matches: 10. The CDR3 is 15 residues long. The germline gives CDR1 SGHRS, CDR2 YFSETQ. CDR3 sequence reads: CASNLGLAVGETQYF. CDR3 in DNA: TGCGCCAGCAACCTAGGACTAGCGGTAGGCGAGACCCAGTACTTC.

The V and J genes are TRBV5-5 and TRBJ1-1, with D unresolved. Deletions cut 1 base from V and 4 bases from J, with 11 bases between. CDR1 is SGHKS and CDR2 is YYEKEE in the germline V gene (reference sequence). The CDR3 length is 14 residues. This chain's CDR3 is CASSLLSGGTEAFF. In DNA, the CDR3 is TGTGCCAGCAGCTTGCTCTCTGGAGGCACTGAAGCTTTCTTT.

About this clone itself: The CDR3 carries no conserved terminal phenylalanine or tryptophan, so it likely arises from a read error. This sequence joins TRBV7-9 and TRBJ1-2; 10 nucleotides match TRBD1. Germline CDR1 reads SEHNR; CDR2 reads FQNEAQ (reference sequence). The J segment lost 6 bases and the V segment lost 5 bases, leaving 6 bases of the junction unmatched. CDR3 length: 14 residues. This CDR3 is CASSPGQGVDGYTL. CDR3 coding DNA: TGTGCCAGCAGCCCAGGACAGGGGGTAGATGGCTACACCCTC.

The chain is built from TRBV4-1 and TRBJ2-7; the match to TRBD2 covers 8 bases. Per the germline V gene, CDR1 is MGHRA and CDR2 is YSYEKL. This CDR3 is 17 amino acids long. V trimming: 4 bases; J trimming: 6 bases; junction bases outside the gene matches: 17. CDR3 nucleotides: TGCGCCAGCAGCCCCCCCGGGCGGGGGGTGGGAACCGGCGAGCAGTACTTC. Protein: CASSPPGRGVGTGEQYF.

The chain uses TRBV6-5 and TRBJ1-2; D perhaps matches TRBD1 (5 bases). Per the germline V gene, CDR1 is MNHEY and CDR2 is SVGAGI. Deletions cut 1 base from V and 6 bases from J, with 12 bases between. The CDR3 has 14 amino acids. This chain's CDR3 is CASSYYRGVHGYTF. In nucleotides, the CDR3 is TGTGCCAGCAGTTACTATCGGGGGGTGCATGGCTACACCTTC.

In this sample, this clone turned up a few times. CDR3 nucleotide sequence: TGTGCCTGGAGTGGGGGCCATGAGCAGTTCTTC. This gives the protein CAWSGGHEQFF. The V call is TRBV30, the J call TRBJ2-1; TRBD1 might be the D (5 bases). The CDR3 is 11 amino acids. V shed 1 base and J shed 8 bases, with 6 bases lying between them. In germline, CDR1 is GTSNPN, CDR2 SVGIG (reference sequence). The complete variable domain, with remaining parts taken from reference TRBV30 and TRBJ2-1, reads SQTIHQWPATLVQPVGSPLSLECTVEGTSNPNLYWYRQAAGRGLQLLFYSVGIGQISSEVPQNLSASRPQDRQFILSSKKLLLSDSGFYLCAWSGGHEQFFGPGTRLTVL.

The rearrangement uses TRBV6-1 and TRBJ1-2; TRBD1 matches 7 bases. Trimming took 0 bases from V and 5 from J; bases not matched to a gene: 3. Germline V gives CDR1 MNHNS, CDR2 SASEGT. The CDR3 runs to 14 residues. This CDR3 reads CASSEAGGAYGYTF. CDR3 nucleotide sequence: TGTGCCAGCAGTGAAGCAGGGGGCGCATATGGCTACACCTTC.

The gene calls are TRBV15 and TRBJ2-7; D may be TRBD2 (5 bases). Germline V lookup: CDR1 LNHNV, CDR2 YYDKDF (reference sequence). V was clipped by 4 bases and J by 2 bases, with 12 bases between them. This CDR3 contains 14 residues. In DNA, the CDR3 is TGTGCCACCAGCACAGTGGCGGGTACCTACGAGCAGTACTTC. It is translated as CATSTVAGTYEQYF. Variable domain in full (rest from reference TRBV15 and TRBJ2-7): DAMVIQNPRYQVTQFGKPVTLSCSQTLNHNVMYWYQQKSSQAPKLLFHYYDKDFNNEADTPDNFQSRRPNTSFCFLDIRSPGLGDTAMYLCATSTVAGTYEQYFGPGTRLTVT.

The chain joins TRBV13 to TRBJ1-1, with D possibly TRBD1 on 5 matching bases. From germline, CDR1 is PRHDT and CDR2 FYEKMQ (reference sequence). Deletions cut 5 bases from V and 3 bases from J, with 10 bases between. The CDR3 runs to 13 residues. CDR3 DNA: TGTGCCAGCAGCCCAGGGCCGTACACTGAAGCTTTCTTT. Its translation is CASSPGPYTEAFF.

The chain has TRBV27 and TRBJ2-1, with a possible D match to TRBD1 (5 bases). The CDR3 is 17 residues long. Trimming shortened V by 2 bases and J by 5 bases, and 19 bases separated the two germline ends. The germline V gene encodes CDR1 MNHEY and CDR2 SMNVEV (reference sequence). CDR3 loop: CASSLKGGGGADNEQFF. The CDR3, as DNA: TGTGCCAGCAGTTTAAAAGGCGGCGGTGGGGCTGACAATGAGCAGTTCTTC.

This chain uses TRBV7-9 with TRBJ1-2, with D maybe TRBD1 (6 bases). The CDR3 runs to 14 residues. The germline CDR1 and CDR2 sequences are SEHNR and FQNEAQ (reference sequence). With 5 bases removed from V and 2 bases from J, the gap between germline ends came to 12 bases. CDR3 DNA sequence: TGTGCCAGCAGCCAGGGGTTGACCAACTATGGCTACACCTTC. The encoded protein is CASSQGLTNYGYTF. Using reference TRBV7-9 and TRBJ1-2 for the parts outside the CDR3, the full variable domain is DTGVSQNPRHKITKRGQNVTFRCDPISEHNRLYWYRQTLGQGPEFLTYFQNEAQLEKSRLLSDRFSAERPKGSFSTLEIQRTEQGDSAMYLCASSQGLTNYGYTFGSGTRLTVV.

CDR3 sequence reads: CASSLQGLLYEQYF. DNA for the CDR3: TGTGCCAGCAGCCTCCAGGGGCTCCTCTACGAGCAGTACTTC. V usage is TRBV6-1 and J usage is TRBJ2-7; possible D gene TRBD1, 6 bases. Trimming pared 6 bases from V and 3 bases from J, leaving 15 bases between. The germline CDR1 and CDR2 sequences are MNHNS and SASEGT. The CDR3 sequence is 14 residues long.

The chain carries TRBV5-1 and TRBJ2-5; TRBD2 matches 10 bases. Germline V lookup: CDR1 SGHRS, CDR2 YFSETQ. The CDR3 contains 16 residues. Losses at the gene ends were 3 bases for V and 1 base for J; bases not matched to a gene: 6. Here the CDR3 reads CASSSASGGFQETQYF. CDR3 sequence (DNA): TGCGCCAGCAGCTCGGCTAGCGGGGGTTTCCAAGAGACCCAGTACTTC.

This sequence joins TRBV7-9 and TRBJ1-2, with 7 bases identical to TRBD1. V was clipped by 5 bases and J by 0 bases; unmatched bases: 6. This CDR3 spans 15 amino acids. In germline, CDR1 is SEHNR, CDR2 FQNEAQ (reference sequence). The DNA of the CDR3 is TGTGCCAGCAGCATCACCGGGACAGCTAACTATGGCTACACCTTC. Amino acids: CASSITGTANYGYTF.

The chain joins TRBV4-3 to TRBJ1-5; D ambiguous. The CDR3 covers 14 residues. V was shortened by 0 bases and J by 4 bases, with 7 bases between the two germline ends. Germline V lookup: CDR1 LGHNA, CDR2 YSLEER. CDR3 region: CASSQEFNNQPQHF. The CDR3 DNA follows: TGCGCCAGCAGCCAAGAGTTTAATAATCAGCCCCAGCATTTT.

As for this clone: Other nucleotide sequences in the sample specify the same CDR3. This chain connects TRBV29-1 to TRBJ2-7; D perhaps matches TRBD1 (5 bases). CDR1 and CDR2 from the germline V gene are SQVTM and ANQGSEA. V gave up 4 bases and J gave up 3 bases, with 7 bases separating them. This CDR3 contains 11 residues. This CDR3 is CSVARDYEQYF. CDR3 nucleotides: TGCAGCGTTGCCAGGGACTACGAGCAGTACTTC.

The chain employs TRBV7-9 and TRBJ1-1; D is possibly TRBD1 (6 bases). The V gene's germline CDR1 is SEHNR and CDR2 FQNEAQ (reference sequence). The CDR3 is made up of 15 amino acids. V shed 3 bases and J shed 1 base, with 12 bases lying between them. DNA for the CDR3: TGTGCCAGCAGCTTTTCAGGACAGCCGAACACTGAAGCTTTCTTT. Its protein product is CASSFSGQPNTEAFF.

A single count supports this clone. V and J are TRBV6-1 and TRBJ2-7; D gene uncertain. Trimming took off 6 bases at V and 0 bases at J, with 15 bases between the two ends. CDR3 length equals 15 residues. Germline assignment: CDR1 MNHNS and CDR2 SASEGT. Here the CDR3 DNA reads TGTGCCAGCAGCCCGATAGTTTCTAGCTCCTACGAGCAGTACTTC. Encoded protein: CASSPIVSSSYEQYF.

The chain combines TRBV5-4 with TRBJ2-1; the match to TRBD2 covers 10 bases. Germline assignment: CDR1 SGHNT and CDR2 YYREEE (reference sequence). CDR3 length: 14 amino acids. With V trimmed by 4 bases and J by 8 bases, 6 bases remained unmatched. CDR3 DNA sequence: TGTGCCAGCAGCCCCTCCGGGACTAGCGATGAGCAGTTCTTC. Its translation is CASSPSGTSDEQFF.

The CDR3 sequence: CASSSMTGQRNYGYTF. The CDR3 nucleotides read TGTGCCAGTAGTTCGATGACAGGTCAAAGGAACTATGGCTACACCTTC. V gene TRBV19 combines with J gene TRBJ1-2, with a weak D call TRBD1 (6 bases). This CDR3 comprises 16 residues. V lost 5 bases, J lost 2 bases, and 18 bases lay in between. The germline CDR1 and CDR2 sequences are LNHDA and SQIVND (reference sequence). Complete variable domain (other parts from reference TRBV19 and TRBJ1-2): DGGITQSPKYLFRKEGQNVTLSCEQNLNHDAMYWYRQDPGQGLRLIYYSQIVNDFQKGDIAEGYSVSREKKESFPLTVTSAQKNPTAFYLCASSSMTGQRNYGYTFGSGTRLTVV.

The chain joins TRBV29-1 to TRBJ1-1; no definite D call. The V end lost 7 bases, the J end lost 6 bases, and 15 bases lay between the germline ends. The CDR3 is made up of 12 amino acids. Germline CDR1 is SQVTM and CDR2 is ANQGSEA. In nucleotides, the CDR3 is TGCAGCGCTTCGGCGGGAGGCGCTGAAGCTTTCTTT. Translating it yields CSASAGGAEAFF. Full variable domain (remainder filled in from reference TRBV29-1 and TRBJ1-1): SAVISQKPSRDICQRGTSLTIQCQVDSQVTMMFWYRQQPGQSLTLIATANQGSEATYESGFVIDKFPISRPNLTFSTLTVSNMSPEDSSIYLCSASAGGAEAFFGQGTRLTVV.